These T cell receptor beta chains were read from a single sample in a study of PD-1 blockade in classical Hodgkin lymphoma. Assay used: immunoSEQ multiplex PCR; TCRdb lists only in-frame clones, some missing. The sample has 40,000 to 50,000 clones, around 83% seen once; the top ten hold less than 7%. The sequencing here drew on peripheral blood mononuclear cells (PBMCs), taken before the second cycle of nivolumab. Source of these receptors: a human donor with classical Hodgkin lymphoma. Both conserved end residues are part of each CDR3. A D gene is named only where the DNA matches it firmly. The size field is filled for only some rows; it gives once, few, many or a size class.

V gene	J gene	D gene	clone size	CDR3 length	CDR3 protein	CDR3 DNA
TRBV7-2	TRBJ1-2	NA	NA	13	CASSLKSGHGYTF	TGTGCCAGCAGCTTAAAATCGGGGCATGGCTACACCTTC
TRBV2	TRBJ2-5	NA	NA	13	CASSTGLQETQYF	TGTGCCAGCAGCACGGGACTCCAAGAGACCCAGTACTTC
TRBV28	TRBJ2-5	NA	NA	11	CASNLRGTQYF	TGTGCCAGCAACCTTCGAGGGACCCAGTACTTC
TRBV2	TRBJ2-7	TRBD2	NA	13	CASTRREDNEQYF	TGTGCCAGCACCCGGCGGGAGGACAACGAGCAGTACTTC
TRBV10-2	TRBJ2-3	NA	NA	13	CASTTSGSNTQYF	TGCGCCAGCACCACTTCAGGGTCAAATACGCAGTATTTT
TRBV14	TRBJ2-5	NA	once	13	CASSRDFKETQYF	TGTGCCAGCAGCCGGGACTTCAAAGAGACCCAGTACTTC
TRBV19	TRBJ2-7	TRBD2	NA	15	CASSSGTSVHPEQYF	TGTGCCAGTAGTTCGGGGACTAGCGTACACCCCGAGCAGTACTTC
TRBV27	TRBJ2-5	NA	few	13	CASSLDLQETQYF	TGTGCCAGCAGTCTCGATCTCCAAGAGACCCAGTACTTC
TRBV6-5	TRBJ2-5	TRBD1	NA	13	CASRRQGRETQYF	TGTGCCAGCAGAAGACAGGGCAGGGAGACCCAGTACTTC
TRBV2	TRBJ2-1	TRBD2	NA	14	CASRRLAGDNEQFF	TGTGCCAGCAGGCGACTAGCGGGAGACAATGAGCAGTTCTTC
TRBV4-1	TRBJ2-7	TRBD1	NA	15	CASSYTGTGSYEQYF	TGCGCCAGCAGCTACACCGGGACAGGCTCCTACGAGCAGTACTTC
TRBV21-1	TRBJ2-7	NA	few	19	CASSKVKGLAGGFSYEQYF	TGTGCCAGCAGCAAAGTCAAAGGACTAGCGGGAGGCTTCTCCTACGAGCAGTACTTC
TRBV14	TRBJ1-1	NA	NA	16	CASSQLGYGGNTEAFF	TGTGCCAGCAGCCAACTAGGTTACGGGGGAAACACTGAAGCTTTCTTT
TRBV7-8	TRBJ2-7	NA	once	14	CASSLGYSSYEQYF	TGTGCCAGCAGCTTGGGGTATAGCTCCTACGAGCAGTACTTC
TRBV10-3	TRBJ2-2	TRBD1	NA	15	CAISSGTGIAGELFF	TGTGCCATCAGCTCCGGGACAGGGATCGCCGGGGAGCTGTTTTTT
TRBV28	TRBJ1-5	NA	few	16	CASSLPDSDSNQPQHF	TGTGCCAGCAGTTTACCCGACAGCGATAGCAATCAGCCCCAGCATTTT
TRBV28	TRBJ2-5	NA	NA	13	CASSFWPGKTQYF	TGTGCCAGCAGTTTCTGGCCGGGAAAGACCCAGTACTTC
TRBV28	TRBJ1-1	NA	NA	15	CASSAPAGGYTEAFF	TGTGCCAGCAGTGCCCCGGCCGGGGGCTACACTGAAGCTTTCTTT
TRBV5-1	TRBJ1-2	NA	once	13	CASSLEGSYGYTF	TGCGCCAGCAGCTTGGAGGGAAGCTATGGCTACACCTTC
TRBV6-5	TRBJ1-2	NA	NA	14	CASSSLGGAYGYTF	TGTGCCAGCAGTTCCCTCGGGGGGGCCTATGGCTACACCTTC